This TCR beta chain was identified during a study of blood T cell repertoires in COVID-19. Some clones are missing from TCRdb's copy, which holds only in-frame ones; the method was immunoSEQ multiplex PCR. The sample includes about 300,000 clones, approximately 84% seen only once; the top ten take about 9.4%. V shed 4 bases, J shed 4 bases, and the junction held 5 bases outside the gene matches. From germline, CDR1 is MNHEY and CDR2 SMNVEV (reference sequence). The CDR3 runs to 15 residues. In this sample, this clone turned up once. This chain links TRBV27 with TRBJ1-2; 11 nucleotides line up with TRBD1. Source material: PBMCs or T cells enriched from blood (not recorded which). The TCR originated in a young woman who had recovered from COVID-19. This CDR3 is CASSSGQGAGYGYTF. Written as DNA, the CDR3 is TGTGCCAGCAGTTCTGGACAGGGGGCGGGCTATGGCTACACCTTC.